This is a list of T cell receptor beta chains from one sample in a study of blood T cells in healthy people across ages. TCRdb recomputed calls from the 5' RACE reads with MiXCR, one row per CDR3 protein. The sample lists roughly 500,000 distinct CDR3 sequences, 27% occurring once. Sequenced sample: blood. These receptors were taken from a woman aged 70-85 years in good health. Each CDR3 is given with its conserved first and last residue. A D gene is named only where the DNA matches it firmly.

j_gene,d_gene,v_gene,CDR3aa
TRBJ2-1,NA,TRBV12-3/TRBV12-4,CASSSYNERFF
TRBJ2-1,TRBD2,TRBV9,CASSVGSGGLSFEQFF
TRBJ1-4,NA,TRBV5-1,CASSLGTRDGNEKLFF
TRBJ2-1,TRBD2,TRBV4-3,CASSQDLLGAGGHYEQFF
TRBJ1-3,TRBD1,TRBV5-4,CASRHRKTGSSGNTIYF
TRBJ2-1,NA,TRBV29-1,CSVEAGYPNEQFF
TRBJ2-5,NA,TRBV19,CASSISGSGNERFF
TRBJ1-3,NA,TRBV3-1,CASSQNGRGGNTIYF
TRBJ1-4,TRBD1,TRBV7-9,CASSYRGIGEKLFF
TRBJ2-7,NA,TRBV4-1,CASSYLVGAASSYEQYF
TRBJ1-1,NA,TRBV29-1,CSVLRMNTEAFF
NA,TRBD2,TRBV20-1,CSARDPLAGANEQFF
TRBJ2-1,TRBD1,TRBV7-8,CASSRDRGPGNEQFF
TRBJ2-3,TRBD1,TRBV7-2,CASSLGGTVKSDTQYF
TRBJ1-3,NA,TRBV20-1,CSARGRAWNSENTIYF
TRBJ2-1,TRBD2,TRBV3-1,CASSQVAAGYLFF
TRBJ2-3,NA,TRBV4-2,CASSQGEGGTDTQYF
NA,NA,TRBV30,CAWDNYNEQFF
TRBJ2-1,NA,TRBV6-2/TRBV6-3,CAGSYSYNEQFF
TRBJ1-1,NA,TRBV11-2,CASSFSHLDTNTEAFF
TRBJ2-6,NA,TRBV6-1,CTSNKYTGPSGANVLTF
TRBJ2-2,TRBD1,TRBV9,CASSVVDRGGGSGELFF
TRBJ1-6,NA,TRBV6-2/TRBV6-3,CASSDPTDSPLHF
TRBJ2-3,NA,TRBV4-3,CASSQAGPGAGTDTQYF